A selection of T cell receptor beta chains follows, all from one sample in a study of neoadjuvant anti-PD-1 for oral cavity cancer. The assay was immunoSEQ multiplex PCR, and TCRdb's table has in-frame clones only and misses some. The sample lists tens of thousands of clones, 25% to 35% occurring once. The sample in question was tumor tissue, obtained after nivolumab (anti-PD-1) treatment. The receptor set was obtained from a person between 40 and 80 years old with oral cavity squamous cell carcinoma. The CDR3 runs from the conserved cysteine through the conserved F or W. A D gene is named only where the DNA matches it firmly. Clone size is given for some rows only: seen once, a few or many times, or a class if the clone is expanded.

J gene,V gene,D gene,clone size,CDR3 protein,CDR3 DNA
TRBJ2-3,TRBV7-6,-,-,CASSLRRGTHSTDTQYF,TGTGCCAGCAGCTTAAGGAGGGGGACTCATAGCACAGATACGCAGTATTTT
TRBJ1-2,TRBV19,-,-,CASTQQGLTYGYTF,TGTGCCAGTACCCAACAGGGCCTAACCTATGGCTACACCTTC
TRBJ2-5,TRBV28,-,many,CASSFERSHKETQYF,TGTGCCAGCAGTTTTGAGCGGAGCCACAAAGAGACCCAGTACTTC
TRBJ2-2,TRBV6-6,-,-,CASLRSGVNTGELFF,TGTGCCAGCCTTAGGTCAGGGGTTAACACCGGGGAGCTGTTTTTT
TRBJ1-1,TRBV2,-,-,CASSDNRASMGNTEAFF,TGTGCCAGCAGTGATAACAGAGCATCGATGGGGAACACTGAAGCTTTCTTT
TRBJ2-7,TRBV11-1,-,-,CASSFVQQGDEQYF,TGTGCCAGCAGCTTTGTACAGCAAGGCGACGAGCAGTACTTC
TRBJ1-6,TRBV5-4,-,few,CASSLAPVSDGYNSPLHF,TGTGCCAGCAGCTTGGCGCCTGTATCGGACGGCTATAATTCACCCCTCCACTTT
TRBJ1-2,TRBV9,TRBD1,-,CASSAGQGDYGYTF,TGTGCCAGCAGCGCCGGACAGGGGGACTATGGCTACACCTTC
TRBJ2-5,TRBV5-1,-,-,CASSLTGYQETQYF,TGCGCCAGCAGCCTTACAGGGTACCAAGAGACCCAGTACTTC
TRBJ1-5,TRBV15,-,few,CATSRGGSDMAGSPQHF,TGTGCCACCAGCAGAGGGGGCTCGGACATGGCCGGGTCGCCCCAGCATTTT
TRBJ1-5,TRBV19,-,few,CASKAWGTGGNQPQHF,TGTGCCAGTAAGGCTTGGGGCACGGGGGGAAATCAGCCCCAGCATTTT
TRBJ1-5,TRBV6-1,-,-,CASSASGRGNQPQHF,TGTGCCAGCAGTGCCTCAGGGCGAGGCAATCAGCCCCAGCATTTT
TRBJ1-6,TRBV19,-,many,CASHDGSNSPLHF,TGTGCCAGCCACGACGGGAGTAATTCACCCCTCCACTTT
TRBJ2-7,TRBV11-2,TRBD2,-,CASSLELAGGPMSSYEQYF,TGTGCCAGCAGCTTAGAGCTAGCGGGGGGTCCCATGAGCTCCTACGAGCAGTACTTC
TRBJ2-3,TRBV10-3,TRBD1,few,CAISGDRGGADTQYF,TGTGCCATCAGTGGGGACAGGGGAGGCGCAGATACGCAGTATTTT
TRBJ2-7,TRBV5-6,-,few,CASSLRVSSYEQYF,TGTGCCAGCAGCTTGAGAGTCAGCTCCTACGAGCAGTACTTC
TRBJ2-7,TRBV7-8,-,-,CASSLVSAGANSYEQYF,TGTGCCAGCAGCTTAGTATCGGCCGGAGCAAACTCCTACGAGCAGTACTTC
TRBJ1-4,TRBV7-2,-,few,CASSPYIPTNEKLFF,TGTGCCAGCAGCCCATACATCCCAACTAATGAAAAACTGTTTTTT
TRBJ2-7,TRBV27,-,-,CASTPRGRGVWYEQYF,TGTGCCAGCACCCCCCGGGGCCGCGGGGTCTGGTACGAGCAGTACTTC
TRBJ1-5,TRBV5-8,-,few,CASSSPGRGNQPQHF,TGTGCCAGCAGCTCCCCCGGCCGAGGCAATCAGCCCCAGCATTTT
TRBJ1-6,TRBV5-1,-,-,CASSLSGTPNSPLHF,TGCGCCAGCAGCTTGTCCGGGACACCAAATTCACCCCTCCACTTT
TRBJ1-1,TRBV29-1,-,many,CSALGSNTEAFF,TGCAGCGCCCTAGGTTCGAACACTGAAGCTTTCTTT
TRBJ1-2,TRBV28,-,-,CASSFPRWGGYGYTF,TGTGCCAGCAGTTTCCCTCGGTGGGGAGGCTATGGCTACACCTTC
TRBJ1-1,TRBV29-1,-,-,CSVVENTEAFF,TGCAGCGTTGTTGAGAACACTGAAGCTTTCTTT
TRBJ2-1,TRBV7-9,TRBD1,-,CASSSARGQAYNEQFF,TGTGCCAGCAGCTCCGCAAGGGGACAGGCCTACAATGAGCAGTTCTTC